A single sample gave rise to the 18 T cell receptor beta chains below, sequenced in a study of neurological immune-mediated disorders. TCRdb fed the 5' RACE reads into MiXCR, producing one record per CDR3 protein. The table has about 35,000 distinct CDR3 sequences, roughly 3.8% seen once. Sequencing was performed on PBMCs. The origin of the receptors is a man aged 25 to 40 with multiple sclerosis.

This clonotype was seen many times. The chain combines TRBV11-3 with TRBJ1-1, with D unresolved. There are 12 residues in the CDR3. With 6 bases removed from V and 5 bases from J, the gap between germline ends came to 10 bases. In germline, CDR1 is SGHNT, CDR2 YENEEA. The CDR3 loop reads CASRSWGTEAFF. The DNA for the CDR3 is TGTGCCAGCAGGAGTTGGGGTACTGAAGCTTTCTTT. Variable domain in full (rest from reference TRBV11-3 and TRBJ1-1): EAGVVQSPRYKIIEKKQPVAFWCNPISGHNTLYWYLQNLGQGPELLIRYENEEAVDDSQLPKDRFSAERLKGVDSTLKIQPAELGDSAVYLCASRSWGTEAFFGQGTRLTVV.

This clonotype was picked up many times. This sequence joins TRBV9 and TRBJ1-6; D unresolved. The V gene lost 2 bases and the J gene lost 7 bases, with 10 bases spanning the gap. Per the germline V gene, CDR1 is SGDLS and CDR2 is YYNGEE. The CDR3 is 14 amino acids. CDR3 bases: TGTGCCAGCAGCGTTCGGGCTGTAAATTCACCCCTCCACTTT. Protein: CASSVRAVNSPLHF. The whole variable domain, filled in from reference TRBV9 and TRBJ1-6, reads DSGVTQTPKHLITATGQRVTLRCSPRSGDLSVYWYQQSLDQGLQFLIQYYNGEERAKGNILERFSAQQFPDLHSELNLSSLELGDSALYFCASSVRAVNSPLHFGNGTRLTVT.

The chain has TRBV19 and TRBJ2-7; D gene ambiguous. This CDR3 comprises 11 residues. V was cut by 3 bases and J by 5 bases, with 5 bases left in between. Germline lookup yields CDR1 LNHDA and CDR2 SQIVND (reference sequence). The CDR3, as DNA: TGTGCCAGTAGTATTTACAACGAGCAGTACGTC. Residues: CASSIYNEQYV.

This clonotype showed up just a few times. The CDR3 region is CASSMDRGNSPLHF. In DNA, the CDR3 is TGTGCCAGTAGTATGGACAGGGGAAATTCACCCCTCCACTTT. The V gene is TRBV19, the J gene TRBJ1-6; TRBD1 aligns across 9 bases. The CDR3 consists of 14 residues. V was clipped by 3 bases and J by 7 bases; unmatched bases: 1. Germline CDR1 LNHDA, CDR2 SQIVND (reference sequence).

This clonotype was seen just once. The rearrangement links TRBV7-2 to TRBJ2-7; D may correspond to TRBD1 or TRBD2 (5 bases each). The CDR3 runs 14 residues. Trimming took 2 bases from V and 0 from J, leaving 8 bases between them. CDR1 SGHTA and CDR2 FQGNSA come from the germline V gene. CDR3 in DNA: TGTGCCAGCAGCTTATTTGGGACCTCCTACGAGCAGTACTTC. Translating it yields CASSLFGTSYEQYF.

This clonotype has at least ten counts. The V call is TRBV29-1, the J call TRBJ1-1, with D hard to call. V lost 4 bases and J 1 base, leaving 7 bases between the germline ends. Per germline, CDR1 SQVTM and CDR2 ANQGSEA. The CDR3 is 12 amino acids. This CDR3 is CSVAGPNTEAFF. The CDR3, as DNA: TGCAGCGTTGCGGGCCCGAACACTGAAGCTTTCTTT.

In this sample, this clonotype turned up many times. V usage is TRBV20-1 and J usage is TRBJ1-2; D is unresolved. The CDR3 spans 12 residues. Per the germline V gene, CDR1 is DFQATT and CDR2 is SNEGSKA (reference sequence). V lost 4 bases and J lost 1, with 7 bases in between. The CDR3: CSATGGNYGYTF. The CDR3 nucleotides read TGCAGTGCTACGGGCGGTAACTATGGCTACACCTTC.

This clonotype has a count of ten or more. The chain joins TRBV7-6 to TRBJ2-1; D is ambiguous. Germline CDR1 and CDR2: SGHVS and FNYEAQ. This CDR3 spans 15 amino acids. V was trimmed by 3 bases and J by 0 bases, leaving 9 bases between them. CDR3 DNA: TGTGCCAGCAGCTTGGAGAGGAGCTCCTACAATGAGCAGTTCTTC. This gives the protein CASSLERSSYNEQFF.

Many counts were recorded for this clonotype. Here the CDR3 reads CSVHGGATSSGNTIYF. CDR3 coding DNA: TGCAGCGTGCATGGGGGGGCTACCAGCTCTGGAAACACCATATATTTT. The V gene is TRBV29-1, the J gene TRBJ1-3; weak D call: TRBD1 (6 bases). The V gene lost 6 bases and the J gene lost 0 bases, with 18 bases spanning the gap. Per germline, CDR1 SQVTM and CDR2 ANQGSEA. The CDR3 sequence is 16 residues long.

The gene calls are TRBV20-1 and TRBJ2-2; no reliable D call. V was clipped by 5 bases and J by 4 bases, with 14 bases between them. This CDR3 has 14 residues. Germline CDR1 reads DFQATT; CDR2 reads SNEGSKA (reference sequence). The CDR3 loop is CSAGPGRGTGELFF. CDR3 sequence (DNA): TGCAGTGCTGGTCCAGGTCGCGGCACCGGGGAGCTGTTTTTT.

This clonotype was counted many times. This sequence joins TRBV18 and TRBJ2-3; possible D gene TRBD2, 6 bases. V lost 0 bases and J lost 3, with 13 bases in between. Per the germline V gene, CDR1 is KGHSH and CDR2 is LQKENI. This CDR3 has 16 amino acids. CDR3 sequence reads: CASSPPLAGRTDTQYF. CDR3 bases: TGTGCCAGCTCACCACCTTTGGCGGGAAGGACAGATACGCAGTATTTT.

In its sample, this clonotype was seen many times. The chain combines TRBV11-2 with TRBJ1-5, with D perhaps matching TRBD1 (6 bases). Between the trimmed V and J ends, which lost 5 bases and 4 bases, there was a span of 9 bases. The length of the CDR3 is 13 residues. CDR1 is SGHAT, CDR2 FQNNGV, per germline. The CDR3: CASSETGNQPQHF. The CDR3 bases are TGTGCCAGCAGCGAGACAGGTAATCAGCCCCAGCATTTT. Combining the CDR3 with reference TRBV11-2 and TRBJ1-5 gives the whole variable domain EAGVAQSPRYKIIEKRQSVAFWCNPISGHATLYWYQQILGQGPKLLIQFQNNGVVDDSQLPKDRFSAERLKGVDSTLKIQPAKLEDSAVYLCASSETGNQPQHFGDGTRLSIL.

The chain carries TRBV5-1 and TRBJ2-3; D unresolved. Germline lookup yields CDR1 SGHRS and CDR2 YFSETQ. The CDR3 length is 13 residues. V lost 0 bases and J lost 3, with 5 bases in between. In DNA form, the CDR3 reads TGCGCCAGCAGCTTGGTAGTAACAGATACGCAGTATTTT. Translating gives CASSLVVTDTQYF.

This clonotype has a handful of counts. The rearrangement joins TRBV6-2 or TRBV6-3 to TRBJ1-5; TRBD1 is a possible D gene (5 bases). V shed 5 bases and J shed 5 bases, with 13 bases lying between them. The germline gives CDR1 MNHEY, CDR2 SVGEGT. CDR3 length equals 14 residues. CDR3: CASSPIGADQPQHF. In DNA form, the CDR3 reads TGTGCCAGCAGTCCCATCGGGGCCGATCAGCCCCAGCATTTT.

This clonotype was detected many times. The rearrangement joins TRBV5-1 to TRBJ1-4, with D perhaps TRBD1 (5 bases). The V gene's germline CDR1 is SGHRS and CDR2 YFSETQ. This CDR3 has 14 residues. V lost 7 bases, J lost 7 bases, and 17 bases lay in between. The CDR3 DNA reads TGCGCCAGCCACCCGGGGCCCATGGGTGAAAAACTGTTTTTT. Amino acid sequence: CASHPGPMGEKLFF.

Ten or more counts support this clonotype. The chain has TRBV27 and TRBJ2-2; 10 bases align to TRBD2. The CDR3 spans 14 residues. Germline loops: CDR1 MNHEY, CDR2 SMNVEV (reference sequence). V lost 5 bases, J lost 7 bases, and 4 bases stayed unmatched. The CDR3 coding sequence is TGTGCCAGCAGTAGCGGGGGGGCATTCGGGGAGCTGTTTTTT. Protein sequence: CASSSGGAFGELFF.

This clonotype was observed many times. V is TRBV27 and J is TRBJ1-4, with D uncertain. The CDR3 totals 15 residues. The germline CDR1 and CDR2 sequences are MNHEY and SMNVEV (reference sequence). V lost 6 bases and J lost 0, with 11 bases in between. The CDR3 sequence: CASSRHRATNEKLFF. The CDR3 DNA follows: TGTGCCAGCAGCCGACACCGTGCAACTAATGAAAAACTGTTTTTT.

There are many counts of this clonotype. The CDR3 nucleotides are TGTGCCAGCAGTTACTCGCTAGCGGGGAGACGAGATACGCAGTATTTT. Its protein is CASSYSLAGRRDTQYF. V is TRBV6-6 and J is TRBJ2-3, with TRBD2 identical over 9 bases. CDR3 length: 16 amino acids. V shed 0 bases, J shed 5 bases, and the junction held 6 bases outside the gene matches. The germline V gene encodes CDR1 MNHNY and CDR2 SVGAGI (reference sequence).